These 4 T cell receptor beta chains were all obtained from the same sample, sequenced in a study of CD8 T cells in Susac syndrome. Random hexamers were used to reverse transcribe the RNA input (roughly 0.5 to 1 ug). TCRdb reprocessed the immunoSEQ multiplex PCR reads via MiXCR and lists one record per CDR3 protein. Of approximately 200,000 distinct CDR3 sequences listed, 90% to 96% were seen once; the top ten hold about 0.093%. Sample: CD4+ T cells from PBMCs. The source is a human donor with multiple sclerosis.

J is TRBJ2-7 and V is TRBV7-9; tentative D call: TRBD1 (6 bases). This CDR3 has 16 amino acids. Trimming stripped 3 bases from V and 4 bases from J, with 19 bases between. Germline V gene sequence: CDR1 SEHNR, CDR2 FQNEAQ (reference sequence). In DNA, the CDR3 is TGTGCCAGCAGCTTCGTGGGGGCTGCCCGGGCTTACGAGCAGTACTTC. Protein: CASSFVGAARAYEQYF.

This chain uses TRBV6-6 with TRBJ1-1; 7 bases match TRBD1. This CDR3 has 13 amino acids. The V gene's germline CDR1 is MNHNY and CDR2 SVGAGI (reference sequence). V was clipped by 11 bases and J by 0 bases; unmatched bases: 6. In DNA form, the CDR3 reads TGTGCCTCCGGGACAGCAGTGAACACTGAAGCTTTCTTT. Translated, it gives CASGTAVNTEAFF.

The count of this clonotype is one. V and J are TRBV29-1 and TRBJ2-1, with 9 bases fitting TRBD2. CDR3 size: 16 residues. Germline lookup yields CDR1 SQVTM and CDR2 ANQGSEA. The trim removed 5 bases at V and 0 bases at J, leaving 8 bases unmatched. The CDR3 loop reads CSVSSGAPSSYNEQFF. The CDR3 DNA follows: TGCAGCGTTTCTAGCGGGGCTCCTAGCTCCTACAATGAGCAGTTCTTC.

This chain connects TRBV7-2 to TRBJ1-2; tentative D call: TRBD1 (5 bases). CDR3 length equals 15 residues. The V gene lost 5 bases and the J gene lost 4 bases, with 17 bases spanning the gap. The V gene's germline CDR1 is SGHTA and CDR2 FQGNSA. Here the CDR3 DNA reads TGTGCCAGCAGCCTCAGCGGTGGGCAGGGCTATGGCTACACCTTC. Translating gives CASSLSGGQGYGYTF.